This T cell receptor beta chain was obtained from a study of metastatic and nonmetastatic thyroid tumors. The V end was cut by 4 bases, the J end by 2 bases, with 12 bases between. The length of the CDR3 is 15 residues. Germline CDR1 SGHAT, CDR2 FQNNGV. Under the authors' procedure: Researchers built a distant-metastasis classifier for papillary thyroid cancer that drew on CDR3 differences across clinicopathological groups. TCRdb redid the clone calls on the PCR reads using MiXCR. The V and J calls come from TCRdb's annotation, not from the publication. The data contain under 50,000 clones, less than 25% of them singletons. This clone was counted ten times or more. There were no patients who had received any treatment before thyroid surgery.

Sequenced sample: blood. This chain uses TRBV11-2 with TRBJ1-5; D may be TRBD1 (6 bases). The TCR was taken from a male donor with papillary thyroid cancer or a benign thyroid nodule (not recorded which). Some clones in this sample may be carry-over from other donors' samples. The CDR3 region has the DNA TGTGCCAGCAGCTCGGACAGTGGGGGCAATCAGCCCCAGCATTTT. Encoded protein: CASSSDSGGNQPQHF.